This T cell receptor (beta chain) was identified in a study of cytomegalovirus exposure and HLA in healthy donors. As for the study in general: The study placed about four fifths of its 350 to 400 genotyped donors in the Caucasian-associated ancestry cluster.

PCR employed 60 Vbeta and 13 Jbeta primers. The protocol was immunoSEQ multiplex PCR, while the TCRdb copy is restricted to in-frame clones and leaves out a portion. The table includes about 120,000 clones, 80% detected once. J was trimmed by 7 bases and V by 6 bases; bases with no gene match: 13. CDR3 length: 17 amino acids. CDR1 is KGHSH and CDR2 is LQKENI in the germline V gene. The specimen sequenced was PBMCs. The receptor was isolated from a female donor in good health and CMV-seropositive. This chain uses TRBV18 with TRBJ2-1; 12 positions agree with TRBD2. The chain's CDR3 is CASSPRLLAGGPNEQFF. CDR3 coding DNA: TGTGCCAGCTCGCCTCGACTACTAGCGGGGGGCCCAAATGAGCAGTTCTTC.